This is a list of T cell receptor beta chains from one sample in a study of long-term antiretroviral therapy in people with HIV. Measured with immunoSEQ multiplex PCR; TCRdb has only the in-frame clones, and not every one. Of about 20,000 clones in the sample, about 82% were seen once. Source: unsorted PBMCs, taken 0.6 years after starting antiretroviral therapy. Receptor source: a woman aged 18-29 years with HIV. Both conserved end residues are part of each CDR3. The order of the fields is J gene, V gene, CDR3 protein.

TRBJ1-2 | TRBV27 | CASSPTPEGGYYGYTF
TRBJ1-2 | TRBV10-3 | CAISDQQGNYGYTF
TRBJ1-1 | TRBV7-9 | CAVDRGTEAFF
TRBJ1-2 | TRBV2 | CASRQGQGYGYTF
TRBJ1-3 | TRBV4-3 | CASSQEPTGKYTIYF
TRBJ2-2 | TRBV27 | CASSTGRGVGELFF
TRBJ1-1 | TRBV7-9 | CASRPGGGLNTEAFF
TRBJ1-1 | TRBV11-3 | CASSSRGNTEAFF
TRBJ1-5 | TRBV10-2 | CASSDQLWSNQPQHF
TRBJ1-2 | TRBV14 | CASSQDLMAGDYGYTF
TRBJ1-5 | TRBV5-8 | CASSIQGYSNQPQHF
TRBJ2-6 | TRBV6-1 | CASDGIPVLTF
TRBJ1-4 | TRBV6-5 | CASSQGEKLFF
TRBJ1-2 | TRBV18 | CASSLTFMGGGDYGYTF
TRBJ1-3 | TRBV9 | CASSVGLPGVQGLNTIYF
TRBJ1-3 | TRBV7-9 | CASSLAYRDGNTIYF
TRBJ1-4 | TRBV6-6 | CASNTQGSGEKLFF
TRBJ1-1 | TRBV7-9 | CASSPAGSTEAFF
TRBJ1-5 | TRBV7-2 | CASSPGPGDQPQHF
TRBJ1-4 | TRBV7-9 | CASSLRTFGVAGREKLFF
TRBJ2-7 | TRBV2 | CASSSRAGYEQYF
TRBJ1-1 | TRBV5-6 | CASSFNSNTEAFF
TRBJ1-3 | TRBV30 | CACTGVPGNTIYF
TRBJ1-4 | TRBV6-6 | CASSYGTGINEKLFF
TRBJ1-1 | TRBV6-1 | CASSGFRLETEAFF
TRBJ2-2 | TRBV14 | CASGGARNGELFF